Shown below are 5 T cell receptor beta chains from a single sample sequenced in a study of vaccination and CD4 T cells after COVID-19. These receptors have no identified antigens. As to treatment: approximately nine-day PBMC culture with coronavirus spike peptide pools or control peptides (ViraFEST assay). Once obtained from cultured CD4+ T cells, the DNA was sequenced using the Oncomine TCR Beta short-read assay. A single record per CDR3 protein comes from TCRdb applying MiXCR to the PCR reads. The data show roughly 22,000 distinct CDR3 sequences, approximately 29% seen once. Sequencing was done on a sample of cultured CD4+ T cells from blood. All receptors derive from a human donor with COVID-19.

The rearrangement joins TRBV2 to TRBJ2-3, with D possibly matching TRBD2 (7 bases). The CDR3 length is 15 residues. The germline gives CDR1 SNHLY, CDR2 FYNNEI. Deletions cut 6 bases from V and 4 bases from J, with 17 bases between. The CDR3 coding sequence is TGTGCCAGCAGGAAGGGGGGGGGACCTGCAGATACGCAGTATTTT. As protein: CASRKGGGPADTQYF.

The CDR3 bases are TGCAGTGCTAGAGCCCCAGGGAGCTCTGGAAACACCATATATTTT. Residues: CSARAPGSSGNTIYF. The V and J genes are TRBV20-1 and TRBJ1-3, with D possibly matching TRBD1 (5 bases). V lost 1 base, J lost 0 bases, and 10 bases lay in between. Per the germline V gene, CDR1 is DFQATT and CDR2 is SNEGSKA (reference sequence). The CDR3 runs to 15 residues.

The J gene is TRBJ2-5, the V gene TRBV10-2; 14 bases align to TRBD2. After removal of 6 bases from V and 13 bases from J, the junction contained 13 bases not matched to a gene. CDR3 size: 15 residues. CDR1 and CDR2 (germline): WSHSY, SAAADI. CDR3: CASRTGLAGAPDLYF. The DNA for the CDR3 is TGCGCCAGCAGGACGGGACTAGCGGGGGCCCCTGATCTGTACTTC.

The rearrangement uses TRBV29-1 and TRBJ2-7; possibly TRBD2 for D (6 bases). Germline CDR1 reads SQVTM; CDR2 reads ANQGSEA. V lost 2 bases, J lost 6 bases, and 17 bases lay in between. This CDR3 has 14 residues. CDR3: CSVELGLANGEQYF. CDR3 nucleotides: TGCAGCGTTGAACTGGGACTCGCGAACGGCGAGCAGTACTTC.

This rearrangement joins TRBV6-1 to TRBJ2-7; D perhaps matches TRBD2 (6 bases). The CDR3 is made up of 12 amino acids. The V gene's germline CDR1 is MNHNS and CDR2 SASEGT. The V end was cut by 6 bases, the J end by 7 bases, with 13 bases between. The CDR3 DNA reads TGTGCCAGCAGGGGGGGACCGTTAGAGCAGTACTTC. As protein: CASRGGPLEQYF.